The present entry profiles one T cell receptor beta chain with its context. Data came from immunoSEQ multiplex PCR; TCRdb stores just in-frame clones and leaves some out. The table records about 15,000 clones, 80% to 90% of them present only once. With 3 bases clipped from V and 4 bases from J, the junction kept 10 bases outside the gene matches. The CDR3 sequence is 17 residues long. CDR1 and CDR2 from the germline V gene are MNHEY and SVGEGT. This sample stems from a study of blood T cell repertoires in COVID-19. Material for sequencing was peripheral blood. The rearrangement joins TRBV6-2 or TRBV6-3 to TRBJ1-5; 9 nucleotides line up with TRBD1. This sequence was found in a human donor in a cohort sampled during active COVID-19. As DNA, the CDR3 is TGTGCCAGCAGTTATACCACCGGGACAGGGTTTAATCAGCCCCAGCATTTT. This sequence encodes CASSYTTGTGFNQPQHF.